These 27 T cell receptor beta chains originate from one sample sequenced in a study of shared clonotypes between healthy human individuals. Sequencing used immunoSEQ multiplex PCR; TCRdb keeps in-frame clones, though not all of them. The sample has approximately 500,000 clones, over 75% seen once; the top ten hold 9.5% to 15%. Sequencing was performed on PBMCs. The receptors originated from a middle-aged woman in good health. Some clones in this sample may be carry-over from other donors' samples.

The chain is built from TRBV7-9 and TRBJ2-1; 9 nucleotides agree with TRBD2. There are 14 residues in the CDR3. In germline, CDR1 is SEHNR, CDR2 FQNEAQ (reference sequence). After removal of 10 bases from V and 5 bases from J, the junction contained 9 bases not matched to a gene. The CDR3 region has the DNA TGTGCCACCCTCCTTGCGGGAGGGGACAATGAGCAGTTCTTC. Translated, it gives CATLLAGGDNEQFF.

A remark on this clone: A single base is all that separates this from a far larger clone, so a read error is likely. The V gene is TRBV4-1, the J gene TRBJ2-7; a possible D gene is TRBD2 (5 bases). From germline, CDR1 is MGHRA and CDR2 YSYEKL. This CDR3 contains 21 residues. The CDR3 DNA sequence: TGCGCCAGCAGCCAAGATGTGCCGCGGGCAGGCTTCGTGGGTGTTCCCTACGAGCAGTGCTTC. It encodes CASSQDVPRAGFVGVPYEQCF.

On this clone itself: In the same sample, other DNA sequences code for this CDR3. The V call is TRBV7-2, the J call TRBJ2-7; D unresolved. Trimming removed 0 bases at V and 3 bases at J, with 9 bases between. The CDR3 extends over 14 amino acids. Looked up from germline, CDR1 is SGHTA and CDR2 is FQGNSA. The CDR3 is CASSLAGRSYEQYF. The CDR3 DNA reads as TGTGCCAGCAGCTTAGCGGGCAGGAGCTACGAGCAGTACTTC. The variable domain in full, with the rest retrieved from reference TRBV7-2 and TRBJ2-7, is GAGVSQSPSNKVTEKGKDVELRCDPISGHTALYWYRQSLGQGLEFLIYFQGNSAPDKSGLPSDRFSAERTGGSVSTLTIQRTQQEDSAVYLCASSLAGRSYEQYFGPGTRLTVT.

This clone has just a few counts. The gene calls are TRBV28 and TRBJ2-7; the match to TRBD1 covers 11 bases. CDR1 and CDR2 (germline): MDHEN, SYDVKM. Germline trimming cut 8 bases from V and 2 bases from J; bases unmatched to any gene: 11. The CDR3 has 16 amino acids. The CDR3 nucleotides read TGTGCCAGCTTGGGCCCACGGGGACAGGGGGCCTACGAGCAGTACTTC. Translating it yields CASLGPRGQGAYEQYF.

The V and J genes are TRBV25-1 and TRBJ2-7, with TRBD1 as a possible D gene (6 bases). Germline V gives CDR1 MGHDK, CDR2 SYGVNS. V was trimmed by 10 bases and J by 4 bases, leaving 17 bases between them. The CDR3 contains 13 residues. The CDR3: CATERTVRYEQYF. For the CDR3, the DNA is TGTGCCACCGAACGGACAGTCAGATACGAGCAGTACTTC.

The genes are TRBV7-2 and TRBJ2-5; D is perhaps TRBD1 (5 bases). There are 15 residues in the CDR3. With 1 base removed from V and 1 base from J, the gap between germline ends came to 10 bases. CDR1 is SGHTA and CDR2 is FQGNSA in the germline V gene. The CDR3 DNA reads TGTGCCAGCAGCTTAGTAGGAGACAGCCAAGAGACCCAGTACTTC. Translation: CASSLVGDSQETQYF.

The chain has TRBV29-1 and TRBJ2-3; 12 nucleotides align to TRBD2. Germline V gives CDR1 SQVTM, CDR2 ANQGSEA. The CDR3 extends over 17 amino acids. Losses at the gene ends were 5 bases for V and 1 base for J; bases not matched to a gene: 10. CDR3 coding DNA: TGCAGCGTTATCCTAGCGGGAGGGATCTGGGGCACAGATACGCAGTATTTT. Translated, it gives CSVILAGGIWGTDTQYF.

A word on this clone: A read error is likely here: a far larger clone is one base away. The chain combines TRBV29-1 with TRBJ1-1, with D possibly TRBD1 on 5 matching bases. The CDR3 consists of 14 residues. Germline V gives CDR1 SQVTM, CDR2 ANQGSEA. Trimming removed 5 bases at V and 1 base at J, with 14 bases between. For the CDR3, the DNA is TGCAGCGTTACCTCCGGGGCGTCGAACACTGAAGCTTTCTTT. Protein product: CSVTSGASNTEAFF.

This clone was observed a handful of times. V is TRBV9 and J is TRBJ2-7; 8 nucleotides align to TRBD1. J was trimmed by 6 bases and V by 1 base; bases with no gene match: 9. Germline values: CDR1 SGDLS, CDR2 YYNGEE. This CDR3 contains 15 residues. CDR3 DNA: TGTGCCAGCAGCGTATCTGGACAGGGCTCCGCCGAGCAGTACTTC. As protein: CASSVSGQGSAEQYF.

As to this clone: A far larger clone differs by one base, so this is likely a read error. Here the CDR3 omits its conserved ending phenylalanine or tryptophan, so a read error is the likely source. The chain is built from TRBV5-1 and TRBJ1-1; D possibly corresponds to TRBD1 (5 bases). The CDR3 is made up of 13 amino acids. Trimming removed 1 base at V and 4 bases at J, with 8 bases between. Germline CDR1 and CDR2: SGHRS and YFSETQ. CDR3 loop: CASSLRGGTEAFS. The CDR3 DNA reads as TGCGCCAGCAGCTTGAGGGGCGGCACTGAAGCTTTCTCT.

The chain recombines TRBV11-2 with TRBJ1-4, with unresolved D. V was clipped by 1 base and J by 7 bases, with 13 bases between them. The CDR3 has 15 residues. The germline V gene encodes CDR1 SGHAT and CDR2 FQNNGV. CDR3 region: CASSLVRVFGEKLFF. DNA for the CDR3: TGTGCCAGCAGCTTAGTTCGGGTCTTCGGTGAAAAACTGTTTTTT.

This clone was counted once. This chain links TRBV5-8 with TRBJ2-4; TRBD2 aligns across 8 bases. V was clipped by 4 bases and J by 3 bases; unmatched bases: 0. In germline, CDR1 is SGHTS, CDR2 YDEGEE. This CDR3 comprises 13 residues. This CDR3 is CASSSGSKNIQYF. The CDR3 nucleotides are TGTGCCAGCAGCAGCGGGAGCAAAAACATTCAGTACTTC. Based on the CDR3 plus reference TRBV5-8 and TRBJ2-4, the full variable domain is EAGVTQSPTHLIKTRGQQATLRCSPISGHTSVYWYQQALGLGLQFLLWYDEGEERNRGNFPPRFSGRQFPNYSSELNVNALELEDSALYLCASSSGSKNIQYFGAGTRLSVL.

This clone was picked up many times. V and J are TRBV6-6 and TRBJ1-6, with unresolved D. The CDR3 is 13 amino acids. With 2 bases removed from V and 11 bases from J, the gap between germline ends came to 10 bases. Germline lookup yields CDR1 MNHNY and CDR2 SVGAGI (reference sequence). The CDR3 spells CASSYTQATPLHF. The CDR3 coding sequence is TGTGCCAGCAGTTACACCCAGGCGACACCCCTCCACTTT.

The chain links TRBV28 to TRBJ2-5; 11 bases line up with TRBD1. Per germline, CDR1 MDHEN and CDR2 SYDVKM. V lost 5 bases and J lost 5; bases outside the gene matches: 10. This CDR3 has 16 residues. In DNA, the CDR3 is TGTGCCAGCAGTGGGAAGGACAGGGGGCTTGGGGAGACCCAGTACTTC. It specifies CASSGKDRGLGETQYF.

The chain combines TRBV28 with TRBJ2-2; 9 bases agree with TRBD2. Germline V gene sequence: CDR1 MDHEN, CDR2 SYDVKM. This CDR3 is built from 16 residues. J gave up 5 bases and V 4 bases, and 8 bases lay outside the gene matches. CDR3 loop: CASSSLPSGMTGELFF. The CDR3 region has the DNA TGTGCCAGCAGTTCCCTCCCTAGCGGGATGACCGGGGAGCTGTTTTTT.

This clone was observed a handful of times. This chain links TRBV10-3 with TRBJ1-1, with D perhaps matching TRBD1 (5 bases). Germline lookup yields CDR1 ENHRY and CDR2 SYGVKD. The CDR3 consists of 15 residues. Trimming removed 2 bases from V and 1 base from J, with 11 bases in between. The CDR3 region has the DNA TGTGCCATCAGTGAGGGAAGGGGTGGGAACACTGAAGCTTTCTTT. Translated: CAISEGRGGNTEAFF.

The chain recombines TRBV7-9 with TRBJ1-3; D not certain. There are 17 residues in the CDR3. Germline loops: CDR1 SEHNR, CDR2 FQNEAQ (reference sequence). V was cut by 1 base and J by 3 bases, with 16 bases left in between. This CDR3 reads CASSLVPGFSGGNTIYF. The CDR3 nucleotides are TGTGCCAGCAGCTTAGTCCCCGGGTTTTCGGGTGGAAACACCATATATTTT.

This clone has just one count. This likely reflects a read error, since a far larger clone is one base away. The CDR3 region is CASSPTEYTGELFF. In nucleotides, the CDR3 is TGTGCCAGCAGTCCGACGGAGTACACCGGGGAGCTGTTTTTT. V and J are TRBV7-2 and TRBJ2-2; the D is unclear. The germline gives CDR1 SGHTA, CDR2 FQGNSA. The CDR3 extends over 14 amino acids. Trimming cost V 6 bases and J 3 bases, with 11 bases left between them.

In this sample, this clone turned up once. A much larger clone lies one base from this, so it may be a read error. The same CDR3 is also encoded by other DNA sequences in this sample. V is TRBV11-2 and J is TRBJ2-3; D unclear. The CDR3 runs 14 residues. From germline, CDR1 is SGHAT and CDR2 FQNNGV. The CDR3 loop reads CASSLYSGTDTQYF. The CDR3 DNA reads as TGTGCCAGCAGCTTATATTCCGGCACAGATACACAGTATTTT.

This clone appeared once. The CDR3 region is CASSLASGYTF. The CDR3 nucleotides read TGTGCCAGCAGTTTAGCGTCTGGCTACACCTTC. V gene TRBV28 combines with J gene TRBJ1-2; D gene unclear. Trimming took off 2 bases at V and 7 bases at J, with 5 bases between the two ends. There are 11 residues in the CDR3. Germline loops: CDR1 MDHEN, CDR2 SYDVKM.

At least ten counts were recorded for this clone. Other DNA sequences in this specimen translate into the identical CDR3. The chain recombines TRBV6-1 with TRBJ2-1; 7 bases are a match to TRBD2. J was trimmed by 5 bases and V by 2 bases; bases with no gene match: 9. Germline values: CDR1 MNHNS, CDR2 SASEGT. CDR3 length: 16 residues. CDR3 loop: CASSESAGRGDNEQFF. For the CDR3, the DNA is TGTGCCAGCAGTGAATCCGCAGGGAGGGGAGACAATGAGCAGTTCTTC.

The chain is built from TRBV28 and TRBJ2-7, with 10 bases identical to TRBD1. This CDR3 has 14 residues. Germline trimming cut 6 bases from V and 4 bases from J; bases unmatched to any gene: 6. Germline CDR1 and CDR2: MDHEN and SYDVKM. DNA of the CDR3: TGTGCCAGCAGGACCGGGACAGGGGTGTACGAGCAGTACTTC. Protein sequence: CASRTGTGVYEQYF.

The J gene is TRBJ1-4, the V gene TRBV30; 7 bases fit TRBD1. The CDR3 runs 18 residues. CDR1 and CDR2 from the germline V gene are GTSNPN and SVGIG (reference sequence). The CDR3 loop reads CALPRRNRGEDSDEKLFF. The CDR3 DNA reads as TGTGCTCTCCCTAGGAGGAACAGGGGCGAGGATTCCGATGAAAAACTGTTTTTT.

CDR3: CASSLEGWTTGELFF. The CDR3 DNA is TGTGCCAGCAGCTTGGAGGGATGGACCACCGGGGAGCTGTTTTTT. The J gene is TRBJ2-2, the V gene TRBV7-2; D is perhaps TRBD2 (6 bases). Germline assignment: CDR1 SGHTA and CDR2 FQGNSA. The V end was cut by 3 bases, the J end by 4 bases, with 12 bases between. CDR3 length: 15 amino acids.

This rearrangement joins TRBV9 to TRBJ2-3, with D perhaps matching TRBD1 (6 bases). Germline lookup yields CDR1 SGDLS and CDR2 YYNGEE. The CDR3 sequence is 15 residues long. V was cut by 0 bases and J by 5 bases, with 13 bases left in between. CDR3 nucleotides: TGTGCCAGCAGCGTAGACGTCAGGGGCATAGATACGCAGTATTTT. This encodes CASSVDVRGIDTQYF.

This chain links TRBV7-2 with TRBJ1-2, with 9 bases identical to TRBD1. This CDR3 contains 16 residues. V lost 5 bases, J lost 7 bases, and 14 bases stayed unmatched. Germline values: CDR1 SGHTA, CDR2 FQGNSA. CDR3 coding DNA: TGTGCCAGCAGCCGGACAGAGGGACAGGGTCTCGGTGGCTACACCTTC. It yields the protein CASSRTEGQGLGGYTF.

The V gene is TRBV29-1, the J gene TRBJ2-1; 8 bases align to TRBD2. The J segment lost 7 bases and the V segment lost 4 bases, leaving 3 bases of the junction unmatched. This CDR3 has 12 residues. CDR1 and CDR2 (germline): SQVTM, ANQGSEA. CDR3 amino acids: CSVASGLNEQFF. The CDR3 DNA reads TGCAGCGTTGCTAGCGGGCTGAATGAGCAGTTCTTC.